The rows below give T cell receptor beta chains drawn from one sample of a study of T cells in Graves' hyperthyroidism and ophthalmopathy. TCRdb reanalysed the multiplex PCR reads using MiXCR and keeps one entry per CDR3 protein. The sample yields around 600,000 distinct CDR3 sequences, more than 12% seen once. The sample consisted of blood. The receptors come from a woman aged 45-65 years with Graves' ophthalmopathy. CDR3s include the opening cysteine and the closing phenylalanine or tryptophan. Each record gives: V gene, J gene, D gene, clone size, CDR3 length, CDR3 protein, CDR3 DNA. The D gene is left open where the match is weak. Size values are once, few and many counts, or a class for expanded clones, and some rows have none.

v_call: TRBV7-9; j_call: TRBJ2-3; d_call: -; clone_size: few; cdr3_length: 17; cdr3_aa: CASSLGIQGLTPDTQYF; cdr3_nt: TGTGCCAGCAGCTTAGGTATTCAAGGACTCACCCCAGATACGCAGTATTTT
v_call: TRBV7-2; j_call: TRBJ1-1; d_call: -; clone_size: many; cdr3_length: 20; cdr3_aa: CASSLAVRAWGRPLNTEAFF; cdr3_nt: TGTGCCAGCAGCTTAGCGGTTAGAGCTTGGGGTCGCCCTCTAAACACTGAAGCTTTCTTT
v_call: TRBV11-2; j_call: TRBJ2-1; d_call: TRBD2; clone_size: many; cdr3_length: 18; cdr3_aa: CASSPPKRLAASYNEQFF; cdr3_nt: TGTGCCAGCAGCCCTCCCAAGCGTCTAGCGGCGTCCTACAATGAGCAGTTCTTC
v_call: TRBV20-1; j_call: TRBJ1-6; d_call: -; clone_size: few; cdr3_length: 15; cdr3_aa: CSAPLAAAYNSPLHF; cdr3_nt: TGCAGTGCCCCCTTGGCGGCAGCCTATAATTCACCCCTCCACTTT
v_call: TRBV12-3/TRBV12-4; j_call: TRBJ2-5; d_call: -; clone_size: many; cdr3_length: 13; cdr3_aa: CASSLMGRETQYF; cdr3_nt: TGTGCCAGCAGTTTAATGGGCAGAGAGACCCAGTACTTC
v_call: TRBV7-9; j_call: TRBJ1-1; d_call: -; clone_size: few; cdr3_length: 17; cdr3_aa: CASSPRSGQKMNTEAFF; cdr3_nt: TGTGCCAGCAGCCCCCGGAGCGGACAGAAAATGAACACTGAAGCTTTCTTT
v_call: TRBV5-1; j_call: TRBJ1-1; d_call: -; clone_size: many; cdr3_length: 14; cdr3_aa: CASSLYDKNTEAFF; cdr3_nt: TGCGCCAGCAGCTTGTATGACAAGAACACTGAAGCTTTCTTT
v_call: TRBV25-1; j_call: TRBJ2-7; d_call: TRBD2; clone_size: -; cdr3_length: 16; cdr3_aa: CASSESTSGSRYEQYF; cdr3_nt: TGTGCCAGCAGTGAATCGACTAGCGGGAGTAGGTACGAGCAGTACTTC
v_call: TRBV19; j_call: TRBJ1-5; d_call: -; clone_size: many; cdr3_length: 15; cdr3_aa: CASRNRQISNQPQHF; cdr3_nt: TGTGCCAGTAGAAACCGACAGATAAGCAATCAGCCCCAGCATTTT
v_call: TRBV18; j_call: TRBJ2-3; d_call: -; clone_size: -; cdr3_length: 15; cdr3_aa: CASSPEVGGTDTQYF; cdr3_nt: TGTGCCAGCTCACCAGAGGTCGGTGGGACAGATACGCAGTATTTT
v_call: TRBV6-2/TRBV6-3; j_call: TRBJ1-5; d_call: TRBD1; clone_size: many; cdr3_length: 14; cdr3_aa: CASSLTGGMEPQHF; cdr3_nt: TGTGCCAGCAGTTTAACAGGGGGCATGGAGCCCCAGCATTTT
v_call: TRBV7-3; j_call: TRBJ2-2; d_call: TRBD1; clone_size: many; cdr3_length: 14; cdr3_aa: CASSRGQGIGELFF; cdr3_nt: TGTGCCAGCAGCCGGGGACAGGGGATCGGGGAGCTGTTTTTT
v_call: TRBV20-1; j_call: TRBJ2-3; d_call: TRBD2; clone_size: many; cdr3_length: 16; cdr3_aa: CSAKRPGLGSADTQYF; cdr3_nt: TGCAGTGCAAAGCGACCGGGACTAGGGTCGGCAGATACGCAGTATTTT
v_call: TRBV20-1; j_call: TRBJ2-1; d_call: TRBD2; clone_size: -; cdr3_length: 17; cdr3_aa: CSAISPVASGIHNEQFF; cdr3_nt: TGCAGTGCTATATCCCCCGTGGCTAGCGGGATACACAATGAGCAGTTCTTC
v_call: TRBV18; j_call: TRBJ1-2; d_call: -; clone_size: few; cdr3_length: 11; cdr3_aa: CASSPDVGYTF; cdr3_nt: TGTGCCAGCTCACCAGACGTTGGCTACACCTTC
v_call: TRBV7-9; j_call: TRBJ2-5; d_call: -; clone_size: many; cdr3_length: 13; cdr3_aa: CASSSGPLLTQYF; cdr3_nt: TGTGCCAGCAGCTCAGGGCCCTTATTGACCCAGTACTTC
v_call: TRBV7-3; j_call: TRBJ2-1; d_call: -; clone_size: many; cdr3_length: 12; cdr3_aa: CASSPRVGEQFF; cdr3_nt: TGTGCCAGCAGCCCCAGGGTGGGTGAGCAGTTCTTC
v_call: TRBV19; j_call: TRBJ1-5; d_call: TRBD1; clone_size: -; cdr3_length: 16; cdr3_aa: CASAPPPQGANQPQHF; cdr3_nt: TGTGCCAGTGCCCCCCCCCCACAGGGGGCTAATCAGCCCCAGCATTTT
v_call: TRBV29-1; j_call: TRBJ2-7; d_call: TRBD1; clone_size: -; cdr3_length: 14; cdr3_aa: CSVEKGTGFGEQYF; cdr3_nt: TGCAGCGTTGAAAAAGGGACAGGTTTCGGCGAGCAGTACTTC
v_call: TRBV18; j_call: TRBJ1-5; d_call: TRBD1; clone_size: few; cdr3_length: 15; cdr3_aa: CASSQGQGNNQPQHF; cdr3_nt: TGTGCCAGCTCACAGGGACAGGGTAACAATCAGCCCCAGCATTTT
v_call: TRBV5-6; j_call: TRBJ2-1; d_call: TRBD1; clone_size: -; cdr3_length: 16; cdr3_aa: CASSPGQGSTHDEQFF; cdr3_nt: TGTGCCAGCAGCCCAGGACAGGGAAGCACACACGATGAGCAGTTCTTC
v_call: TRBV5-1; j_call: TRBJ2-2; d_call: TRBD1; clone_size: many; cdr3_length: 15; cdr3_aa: CASSGGQGRTGELFF; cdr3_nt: TGCGCCAGCAGCGGCGGACAGGGAAGGACCGGGGAGCTGTTTTTT
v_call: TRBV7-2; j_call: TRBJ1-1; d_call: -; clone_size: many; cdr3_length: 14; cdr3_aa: CASSLGSGYTEAFF; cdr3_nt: TGTGCCAGCAGCTTAGGGTCAGGTTACACTGAAGCTTTCTTT
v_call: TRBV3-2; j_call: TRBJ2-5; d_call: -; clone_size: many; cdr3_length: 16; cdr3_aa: CASSQDGTGEKETQYF; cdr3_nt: TGTGCCAGCAGCCAAGACGGGACAGGGGAGAAGGAGACCCAGTACTTC
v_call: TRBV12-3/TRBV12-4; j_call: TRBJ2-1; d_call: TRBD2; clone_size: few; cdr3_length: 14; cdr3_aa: CASSFSGGGGEQFF; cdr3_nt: TGTGCCAGCAGTTTTTCGGGTGGGGGGGGTGAGCAGTTCTTC
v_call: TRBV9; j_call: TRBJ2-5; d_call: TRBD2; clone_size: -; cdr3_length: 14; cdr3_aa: CASSVELAGETQYF; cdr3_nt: TGTGCCAGCAGCGTAGAGTTAGCGGGAGAGACCCAGTACTTC
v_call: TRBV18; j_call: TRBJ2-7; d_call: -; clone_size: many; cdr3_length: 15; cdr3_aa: CASSPIGGSSYEQYF; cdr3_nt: TGTGCCAGCTCACCAATTGGGGGCAGTTCCTACGAGCAGTACTTC
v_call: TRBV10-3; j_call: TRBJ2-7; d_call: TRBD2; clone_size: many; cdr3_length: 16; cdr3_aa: CAITIPGTSGSYEQYF; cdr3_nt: TGTGCCATCACCATACCCGGGACTAGCGGGAGTTACGAGCAGTACTTC
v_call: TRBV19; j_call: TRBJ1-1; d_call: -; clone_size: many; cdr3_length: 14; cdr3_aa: CASSIVARRTEAFF; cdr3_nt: TGTGCCAGTAGTATAGTTGCCAGGAGGACTGAAGCTTTCTTT